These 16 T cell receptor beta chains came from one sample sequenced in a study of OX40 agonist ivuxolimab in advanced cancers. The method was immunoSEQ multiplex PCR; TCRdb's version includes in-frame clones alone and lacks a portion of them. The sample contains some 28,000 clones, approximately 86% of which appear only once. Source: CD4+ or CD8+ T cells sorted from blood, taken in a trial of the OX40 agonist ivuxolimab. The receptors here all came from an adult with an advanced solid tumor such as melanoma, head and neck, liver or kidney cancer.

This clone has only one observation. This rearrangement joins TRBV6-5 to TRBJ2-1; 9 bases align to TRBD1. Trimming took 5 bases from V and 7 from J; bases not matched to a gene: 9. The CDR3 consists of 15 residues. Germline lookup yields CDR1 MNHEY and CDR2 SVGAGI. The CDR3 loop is CASSPGTGTRNEQFF. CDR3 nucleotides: TGTGCCAGCAGTCCCGGGACAGGGACTCGGAATGAGCAGTTCTTC.

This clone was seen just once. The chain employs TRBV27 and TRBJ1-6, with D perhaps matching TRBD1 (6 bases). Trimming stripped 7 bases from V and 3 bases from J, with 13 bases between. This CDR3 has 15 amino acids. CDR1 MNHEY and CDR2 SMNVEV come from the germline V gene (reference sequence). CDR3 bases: TGTGCCAGCACCACAGGACAGCTCTATAATTCACCCCTCCACTTT. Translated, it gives CASTTGQLYNSPLHF.

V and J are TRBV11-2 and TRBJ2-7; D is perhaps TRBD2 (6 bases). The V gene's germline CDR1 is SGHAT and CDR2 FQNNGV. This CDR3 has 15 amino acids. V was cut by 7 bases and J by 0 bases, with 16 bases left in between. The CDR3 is CASTLGVGGSYEQYF. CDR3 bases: TGTGCCAGCACCCTCGGTGTGGGGGGCTCCTACGAGCAGTACTTC.

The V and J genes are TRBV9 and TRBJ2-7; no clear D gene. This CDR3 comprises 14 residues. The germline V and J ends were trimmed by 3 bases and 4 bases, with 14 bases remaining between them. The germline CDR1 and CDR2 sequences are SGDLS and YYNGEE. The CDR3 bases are TGTGCCAGCAGCGAGACCTCGAGCCTATACGAGCAGTACTTC. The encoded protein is CASSETSSLYEQYF.

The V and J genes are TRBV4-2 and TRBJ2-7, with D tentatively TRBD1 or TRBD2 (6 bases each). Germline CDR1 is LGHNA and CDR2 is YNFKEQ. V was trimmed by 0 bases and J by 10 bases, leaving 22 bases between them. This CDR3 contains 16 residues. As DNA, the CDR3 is TGTGCCAGCAGCCAAGATCTGTTGAAAGGGGGGATCACCCAGTACTTC. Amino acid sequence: CASSQDLLKGGITQYF.

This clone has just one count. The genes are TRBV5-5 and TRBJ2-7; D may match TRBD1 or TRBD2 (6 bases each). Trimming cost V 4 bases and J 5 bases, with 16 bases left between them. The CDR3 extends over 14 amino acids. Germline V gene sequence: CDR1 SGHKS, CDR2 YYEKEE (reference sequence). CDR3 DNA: TGTGCCAGCAGCCAACAGGGACCGGGGGACGAGCAGTACTTC. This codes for CASSQQGPGDEQYF. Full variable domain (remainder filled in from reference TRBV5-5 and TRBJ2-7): DAGVTQSPTHLIKTRGQQVTLRCSPISGHKSVSWYQQVLGQGPQFIFQYYEKEERGRGNFPDRFSARQFPNYSSELNVNALLLGDSALYLCASSQQGPGDEQYFGPGTRLTVT.

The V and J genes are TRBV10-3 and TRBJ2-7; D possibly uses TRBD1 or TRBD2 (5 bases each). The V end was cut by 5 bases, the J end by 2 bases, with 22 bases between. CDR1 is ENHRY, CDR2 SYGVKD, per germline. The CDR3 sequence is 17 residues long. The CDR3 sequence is CAISKPDNRDGPYEQYF. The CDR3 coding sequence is TGTGCCATCAGTAAACCTGACAATCGGGACGGACCCTACGAGCAGTACTTC.

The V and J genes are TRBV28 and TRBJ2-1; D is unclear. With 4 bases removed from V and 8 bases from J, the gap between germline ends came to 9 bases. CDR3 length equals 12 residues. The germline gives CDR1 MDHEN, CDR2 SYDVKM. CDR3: CASSYVGDEQFF. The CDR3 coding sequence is TGTGCCAGCAGTTACGTCGGAGATGAGCAGTTCTTC.

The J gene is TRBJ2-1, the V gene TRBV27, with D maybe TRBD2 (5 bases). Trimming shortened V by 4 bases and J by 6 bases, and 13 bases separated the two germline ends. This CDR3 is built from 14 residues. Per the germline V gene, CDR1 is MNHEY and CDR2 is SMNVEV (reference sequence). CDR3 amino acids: CASSYGGGFNEQFF. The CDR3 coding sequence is TGTGCCAGCAGTTACGGAGGAGGTTTCAATGAGCAGTTCTTC.

The chain's CDR3 is CASSMSPNGAEAFF. DNA of the CDR3: TGTGCCAGTAGTATGAGTCCTAATGGGGCTGAAGCTTTCTTT. The chain has TRBV19 and TRBJ1-1; D uncertain. Trimming removed 3 bases from V and 6 bases from J, with 14 bases in between. Germline values: CDR1 LNHDA, CDR2 SQIVND (reference sequence). The CDR3 is 14 residues long.

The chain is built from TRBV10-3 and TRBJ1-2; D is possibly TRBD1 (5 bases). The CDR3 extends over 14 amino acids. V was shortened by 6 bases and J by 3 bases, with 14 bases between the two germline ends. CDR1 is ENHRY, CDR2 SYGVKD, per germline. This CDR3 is CAISPLGAHYGYTF. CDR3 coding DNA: TGTGCCATCAGCCCACTTGGGGCCCACTATGGCTACACCTTC.

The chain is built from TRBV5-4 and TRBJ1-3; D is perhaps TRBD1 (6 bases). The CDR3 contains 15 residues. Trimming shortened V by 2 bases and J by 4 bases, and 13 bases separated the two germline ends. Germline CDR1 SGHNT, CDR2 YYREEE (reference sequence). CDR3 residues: CASSLERGQGNTIYF. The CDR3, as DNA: TGTGCCAGCAGCTTAGAGAGAGGACAGGGAAACACCATATATTTT.

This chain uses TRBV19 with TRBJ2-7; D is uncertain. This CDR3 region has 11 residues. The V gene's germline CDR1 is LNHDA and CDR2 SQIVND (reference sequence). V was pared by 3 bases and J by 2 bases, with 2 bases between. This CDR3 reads CASSMTYEQYF. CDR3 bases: TGTGCCAGTAGTATGACCTACGAGCAGTACTTC.

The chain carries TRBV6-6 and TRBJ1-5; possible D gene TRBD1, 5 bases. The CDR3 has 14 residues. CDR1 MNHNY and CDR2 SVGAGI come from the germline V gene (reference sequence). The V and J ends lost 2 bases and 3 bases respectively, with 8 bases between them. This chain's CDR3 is CASSYGGINQPQHF. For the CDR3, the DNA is TGTGCCAGCAGTTACGGGGGGATCAATCAGCCCCAGCATTTT.

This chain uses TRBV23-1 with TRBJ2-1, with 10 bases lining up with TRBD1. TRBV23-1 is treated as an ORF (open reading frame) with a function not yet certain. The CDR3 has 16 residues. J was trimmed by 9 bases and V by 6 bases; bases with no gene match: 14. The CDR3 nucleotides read TGCGCCAGCAGGCAAGGTGGGGACAGGGGACGCGGTGAGCAGTTCTTC. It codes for CASRQGGDRGRGEQFF.

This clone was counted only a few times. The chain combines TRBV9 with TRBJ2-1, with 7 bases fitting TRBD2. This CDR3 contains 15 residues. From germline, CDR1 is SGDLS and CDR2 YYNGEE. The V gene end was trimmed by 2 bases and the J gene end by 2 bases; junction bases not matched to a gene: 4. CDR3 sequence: CASSVAGDPYNEQFF. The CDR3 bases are TGTGCCAGCAGCGTGGCGGGGGACCCCTACAATGAGCAGTTCTTC.